The 6 T cell receptor beta chains below come from one sample, sequenced in a study of blood T cell repertoires in COVID-19. Sequencing used immunoSEQ multiplex PCR; TCRdb keeps in-frame clones, though not all of them. The sample lists about 98,000 clones, about four fifths seen once, with 15% to 20% in the top ten. Sample: peripheral blood. The source of these receptors is a man older than 75 with acute or convalescent COVID-19.

The J gene is TRBJ2-3, the V gene TRBV19; 8 bases fit TRBD2. This CDR3 is 19 amino acids long. V lost 2 bases to trimming and J lost 1 base; unmatched junction nucleotides: 14. The V gene's germline CDR1 is LNHDA and CDR2 SQIVND (reference sequence). This chain's CDR3 is CASSIRSGRNIRGTDTQYF. CDR3 bases: TGTGCCAGTAGTATACGGAGCGGGAGAAACATTAGGGGCACAGATACGCAGTATTTT.

This rearrangement joins TRBV7-8 to TRBJ2-3; 8 bases are shared with TRBD2. Germline trimming cut 5 bases from V and 3 bases from J; bases unmatched to any gene: 10. This CDR3 spans 16 amino acids. CDR1 SGHVS and CDR2 FQNEAQ come from the germline V gene. The DNA of the CDR3 is TGTGCCAGCAGCGTATCCCCGGGACTAGTAACAGATACGCAGTATTTT. This gives the protein CASSVSPGLVTDTQYF.

This clone has a single count. This rearrangement joins TRBV7-2 to TRBJ2-1, with TRBD2 identical over 9 bases. The CDR3 length is 16 residues. In germline, CDR1 is SGHTA, CDR2 FQGNSA. Unmatched junction bases numbered 12, after V lost 6 bases and J lost 6 bases. In DNA, the CDR3 is TGTGCCAGCAGTTTTTCTTCTAGCGGGACCCGCAATGAGCAGTTCTTC. This gives the protein CASSFSSSGTRNEQFF.

The chain joins TRBV6-5 to TRBJ1-2; a weak D match, TRBD1 (6 bases). There are 13 residues in the CDR3. V gave up 5 bases and J gave up 2 bases, with 9 bases separating them. Germline V gene lookup returns CDR1 MNHEY and CDR2 SVGAGI. The CDR3 bases are TGTGCCAGCAGTCAGGGGACGAACTATGGCTACACCTTC. It encodes CASSQGTNYGYTF.

The rearrangement uses TRBV7-2 and TRBJ1-5; D is perhaps TRBD1 (5 bases). Deletions cut 1 base from V and 3 bases from J, with 10 bases between. Germline-derived CDR1 and CDR2 are SGHTA and FQGNSA. The CDR3 has 15 amino acids. The CDR3 here is CASSLGGTVNQPQHF. DNA of the CDR3: TGTGCCAGCAGCTTAGGCGGGACGGTCAATCAGCCCCAGCATTTT.

The chain employs TRBV5-6 and TRBJ2-5; possibly TRBD2 for D (6 bases). Germline V gene sequence: CDR1 SGHDT, CDR2 YYEEEE. This CDR3 contains 13 residues. V was pared by 2 bases and J by 3 bases, with 8 bases between. CDR3 nucleotide sequence: TGTGCCAGCAGCTTTCCGGGAGAAGAGACCCAGTACTTC. Translated, it gives CASSFPGEETQYF.